This is a list of T cell receptor beta chains from one sample in a study of blood T cells in healthy people across ages. TCRdb re-analysed the 5' RACE reads in MiXCR, keeping a single row per CDR3 protein. The repertoire has roughly 1,000,000 distinct CDR3 sequences, approximately 25% of them found once; the top ten carry approximately 0.7%. The same sample was also studied in work on T cells of mothers and their children.

The sample taken for sequencing was blood. These receptors originate from a girl aged 2-9 years in good health. The CDR3 runs from the conserved cysteine through the conserved F or W. Each record gives: clone size, D gene, V gene, J gene, CDR3 protein, CDR3 DNA. A D gene is named only where the DNA matches it firmly. Clone size appears in some rows only: once, few, many, or a class for an expanded clone.

size: -; D: -; V: TRBV4-2; J: TRBJ2-7; CDR3: CASSYTPTTSPYEQYF; DNA: TGTGCCAGCAGCTACACTCCCACTACAAGCCCCTACGAGCAGTACTTC
size: -; D: -; V: TRBV11-2; J: TRBJ2-1; CDR3: CASSLGFRDEQFF; DNA: TGTGCCAGCAGCTTAGGTTTTCGCGATGAGCAGTTCTTC
size: -; D: -; V: TRBV20-1; J: TRBJ2-1; CDR3: CSAQHPEISYNEQFF; DNA: TGCAGTGCCCAACACCCGGAGATATCCTACAATGAGCAGTTCTTC
size: -; D: -; V: TRBV29-1; J: TRBJ2-1; CDR3: CSVEVLGLATYNEQFF; DNA: TGCAGCGTTGAAGTTCTAGGACTCGCAACCTACAATGAGCAGTTCTTC
size: few; D: -; V: TRBV5-8; J: TRBJ2-4; CDR3: CASSLSLGTLQYF; DNA: TGTGCCAGCAGTCTCTCCTTGGGTACCCTTCAGTACTTC
size: few; D: -; V: TRBV7-9; J: TRBJ2-5; CDR3: CASSGRTQYF; DNA: TGTGCCAGCAGTGGTCGGACCCAGTACTTC
size: few; D: -; V: TRBV7-6; J: TRBJ1-4; CDR3: CASSKEGGNEKLFF; DNA: TGTGCCAGCAGCAAAGAGGGGGGCAATGAAAAACTGTTTTTT
size: -; D: -; V: TRBV7-8; J: TRBJ2-2; CDR3: CASSLVYGVSTGELFF; DNA: TGTGCCAGCAGCTTAGTTTACGGCGTTAGCACCGGGGAGCTGTTTTTT
size: few; D: TRBD2; V: TRBV9; J: TRBJ2-7; CDR3: CASSPPTGLAGEQYF; DNA: TGTGCCAGCAGCCCTCCGACGGGACTAGCGGGCGAGCAGTACTTC
size: -; D: TRBD1; V: TRBV12-3/TRBV12-4; J: TRBJ1-5; CDR3: CASSPGGHQPQHF; DNA: TGTGCCAGCAGCCCAGGGGGTCATCAGCCCCAGCATTTT
size: -; D: -; V: TRBV28; J: TRBJ2-2; CDR3: CATKQLGLAGELFF; DNA: TGTGCCACCAAACAGTTAGGTCTAGCCGGGGAGCTGTTTTTT
size: many; D: -; V: TRBV27; J: TRBJ1-2; CDR3: CASSLFGGNYGYTF; DNA: TGTGCCAGCAGTTTATTTGGGGGGAACTATGGCTACACCTTC
size: few; D: -; V: TRBV6-1; J: TRBJ1-4; CDR3: CASGGLGLLFF; DNA: TGTGCCAGTGGGGGTCTAGGGTTACTGTTTTTT
size: -; D: TRBD2; V: TRBV9; J: TRBJ2-5; CDR3: CASTPGGTSHQETQYF; DNA: TGTGCCAGCACCCCAGGGGGGACTAGCCACCAAGAGACCCAGTACTTC
size: -; D: -; V: TRBV13; J: TRBJ2-7; CDR3: CASSGDKSSYEQYF; DNA: TGTGCCAGCAGCGGGGACAAATCCTCCTACGAGCAGTACTTC
size: many; D: TRBD1; V: TRBV20-1; J: TRBJ2-6; CDR3: CSATGTGKTGANVLTF; DNA: TGCAGTGCTACCGGGACAGGAAAGACTGGGGCCAACGTCCTGACTTTC
size: few; D: TRBD1; V: TRBV11-3; J: TRBJ1-4; CDR3: CASSFGTDATNEKLFF; DNA: TGTGCCAGCAGCTTCGGGACAGACGCAACTAATGAAAAACTGTTTTTT
size: -; D: -; V: TRBV6-1; J: TRBJ2-3; CDR3: CASHQSSFADTQYF; DNA: TGTGCCAGCCACCAATCCTCCTTTGCAGATACGCAGTATTTT
size: -; D: -; V: TRBV5-1; J: TRBJ2-1; CDR3: CASRMWGVSSYNEQFF; DNA: TGCGCCAGCAGAATGTGGGGAGTGAGCTCCTACAATGAGCAGTTCTTC
size: -; D: -; V: TRBV5-5; J: TRBJ1-4; CDR3: CAGSFQGIGEKLFF; DNA: TGTGCCGGCAGCTTCCAGGGAATTGGGGAAAAACTGTTTTTT
size: many; D: -; V: TRBV28; J: TRBJ1-6; CDR3: CASSSLGQGKSPLHF; DNA: TGTGCCAGCAGTTCCCTAGGGCAGGGGAAGTCACCCCTCCACTTT
size: -; D: TRBD1; V: TRBV20-1; J: TRBJ2-5; CDR3: CSARSYRGSVEETQYF; DNA: TGCAGTGCTAGATCTTACAGGGGTTCGGTTGAAGAGACCCAGTACTTC
size: -; D: -; V: TRBV12-3/TRBV12-4; J: TRBJ2-3; CDR3: CASSLRKTDTQYF; DNA: TGTGCCAGCAGTTTGCGGAAGACAGATACGCAGTATTTT
size: few; D: -; V: TRBV6-5; J: TRBJ2-6; CDR3: CASSSDMGSLNTNVLTF; DNA: TGTGCCAGCAGTTCGGATATGGGGTCCTTAAATACCAACGTCCTGACTTTC
size: -; D: -; V: TRBV4-1; J: TRBJ2-3; CDR3: CASSGGTTWLSGTDTQYF; DNA: TGCGCCAGCAGTGGAGGAACGACATGGCTCAGCGGCACAGATACGCAGTATTTT
size: -; D: TRBD1; V: TRBV7-2; J: TRBJ2-4; CDR3: CASRSFSGGENIQYF; DNA: TGTGCCAGCAGATCATTCTCAGGGGGCGAAAACATTCAGTACTTC
size: -; D: -; V: TRBV7-9; J: TRBJ2-2; CDR3: CASSFQGGPNTGELFF; DNA: TGTGCCAGCAGCTTCCAGGGAGGTCCGAACACCGGGGAGCTGTTTTTT
size: -; D: -; V: TRBV29-1; J: TRBJ1-2; CDR3: CSAQGGGYTF; DNA: TGCAGCGCCCAGGGTGGGGGCTACACCTTC
size: -; D: -; V: TRBV28; J: TRBJ2-3; CDR3: CASSLWGGPEDTQYF; DNA: TGTGCCAGCAGTTTATGGGGGGGGCCGGAAGATACGCAGTATTTT
size: few; D: TRBD2; V: TRBV12-3/TRBV12-4; J: TRBJ2-5; CDR3: CASSSSGGARKTQYF; DNA: TGTGCCAGCAGCAGTAGCGGGGGGGCTAGGAAGACCCAGTACTTC
size: -; D: -; V: TRBV28; J: TRBJ2-7; CDR3: CASSSPKGLTYEQYF; DNA: TGTGCCAGCAGTTCGCCCAAGGGTCTTACCTACGAGCAGTACTTC
size: -; D: TRBD1; V: TRBV20-1; J: TRBJ1-5; CDR3: CSVPKGGQVYSQPQHF; DNA: TGCAGTGTCCCGAAGGGGGGACAGGTCTATAGTCAGCCCCAGCATTTT
size: few; D: TRBD1; V: TRBV2; J: TRBJ1-2; CDR3: CAILGSQGENYGYTF; DNA: TGTGCCATCCTGGGATCTCAGGGGGAGAACTATGGCTACACCTTC
size: -; D: TRBD2; V: TRBV5-6; J: TRBJ2-5; CDR3: CASSLTSVIWETQYF; DNA: TGTGCCAGCAGCTTGACTAGCGTGATCTGGGAGACCCAGTACTTC
size: -; D: -; V: TRBV29-1; J: TRBJ2-4; CDR3: CSVVEGGDIQYF; DNA: TGCAGCGTTGTAGAAGGGGGTGACATTCAGTACTTC
size: few; D: TRBD1; V: TRBV29-1; J: TRBJ1-5; CDR3: CSAYRGDQPQRF; DNA: TGCAGCGCCTACAGGGGGGATCAGCCCCAGCGTTTT
size: few; D: -; V: TRBV7-2; J: TRBJ2-1; CDR3: CASSLFGPGGQNNEQFF; DNA: TGTGCCAGTAGCTTATTTGGCCCAGGAGGACAAAACAATGAGCAGTTCTTC
size: -; D: -; V: TRBV3-1; J: TRBJ2-1; CDR3: CASSQHTNNEQFF; DNA: TGTGCCAGCAGCCAGCACACAAACAATGAGCAGTTCTTC
size: -; D: -; V: TRBV29-1; J: TRBJ2-7; CDR3: CSVSASGLYEQYF; DNA: TGCAGCGTTTCGGCATCCGGGCTCTACGAGCAGTACTTC
size: many; D: -; V: TRBV18; J: TRBJ1-4; CDR3: CASSIDGEKLFF; DNA: TGTGCCAGCTCAATTGACGGTGAAAAACTGTTTTTT
size: -; D: TRBD1; V: TRBV5-6; J: TRBJ2-3; CDR3: CASSLLDRGPDTQYF; DNA: TGTGCCAGCAGCTTGTTGGACAGGGGCCCAGATACGCAGTATTTT
size: -; D: -; V: TRBV12-3/TRBV12-4; J: TRBJ1-5; CDR3: CASSFYGDRQPQHF; DNA: TGTGCCAGCAGTTTTTACGGGGACCGACAGCCCCAGCATTTT
size: few; D: TRBD2; V: TRBV27; J: TRBJ2-7; CDR3: CASSLRTSGSTYEQYF; DNA: TGTGCCAGCAGTTTAAGGACTAGCGGTTCTACCTACGAGCAGTACTTC
size: -; D: -; V: TRBV7-9; J: TRBJ2-7; CDR3: CASSFPGQHYEQYF; DNA: TGTGCCAGCAGTTTCCCCGGACAGCACTACGAGCAGTACTTC
size: few; D: TRBD2; V: TRBV15; J: TRBJ2-1; CDR3: CATSRERGLAGYNEQFF; DNA: TGTGCCACCAGCAGAGAGAGGGGACTAGCGGGCTACAATGAGCAGTTCTTC
size: -; D: -; V: TRBV4-1; J: TRBJ1-1; CDR3: CASSQEAQHDYLNTEAFF; DNA: TGCGCCAGCAGCCAAGAGGCCCAGCACGACTACTTGAACACTGAAGCTTTCTTT
size: few; D: -; V: TRBV2; J: TRBJ1-3; CDR3: CATNGGPSGNTIYF; DNA: TGTGCCACAAACGGGGGCCCCTCTGGAAACACCATATATTTT
size: -; D: TRBD1; V: TRBV28; J: TRBJ2-7; CDR3: CASSPNDRGRYEQYF; DNA: TGTGCCAGCAGTCCGAACGACAGGGGGAGGTACGAGCAGTACTTC
size: few; D: -; V: TRBV24-1; J: TRBJ2-3; CDR3: CATSDHLANTQYF; DNA: TGTGCCACCAGTGACCATCTGGCTAATACGCAGTATTTT
size: few; D: -; V: TRBV12-3/TRBV12-4; J: TRBJ2-5; CDR3: CASSPGLGGMTQYF; DNA: TGTGCCAGCAGTCCGGGCCTTGGGGGGATGACCCAGTACTTC
size: -; D: -; V: TRBV6-2/TRBV6-3; J: TRBJ2-1; CDR3: CASTEGADVSYNEQFF; DNA: TGTGCCAGCACCGAGGGAGCGGACGTGTCCTACAATGAGCAGTTCTTC
size: -; D: -; V: TRBV7-9; J: TRBJ2-7; CDR3: CASSLWIRSGGEDNEQYF; DNA: TGTGCCAGCAGCTTATGGATCCGTTCTGGCGGGGAGGACAACGAGCAGTACTTC
size: few; D: -; V: TRBV20-1; J: TRBJ1-1; CDR3: CSANGGAPEAFF; DNA: TGCAGTGCAAACGGGGGGGCGCCTGAAGCTTTCTTT
size: few; D: TRBD1; V: TRBV7-9; J: TRBJ2-7; CDR3: CASSLTGAEQYF; DNA: TGTGCCAGCAGCCTGACAGGGGCCGAGCAGTACTTC
size: -; D: TRBD2; V: TRBV6-2/TRBV6-3; J: TRBJ2-7; CDR3: CATAWGGSSYEQYF; DNA: TGTGCCACTGCATGGGGCGGGAGCTCCTACGAGCAGTACTTC
size: -; D: TRBD1; V: TRBV15; J: TRBJ2-5; CDR3: CATSRDRGTGLQETQYF; DNA: TGTGCCACCAGCAGAGACCGGGGGACAGGCCTACAAGAGACCCAGTACTTC
size: -; D: TRBD2; V: TRBV20-1; J: TRBJ2-3; CDR3: CSARDGGGSTDTQYF; DNA: TGCAGTGCTAGAGATGGGGGGGGTAGCACAGATACGCAGTATTTT
size: -; D: -; V: TRBV7-9; J: TRBJ2-5; CDR3: CASSLGTIIGDPHETQYF; DNA: TGTGCCAGCAGCTTAGGGACTATCATAGGGGACCCTCACGAGACCCAGTACTTC
size: -; D: -; V: TRBV25-1; J: TRBJ1-2; CDR3: CASSEYVRGRRNYGYTF; DNA: TGTGCCAGCAGTGAATATGTTCGGGGGCGCAGGAACTATGGCTACACCTTC